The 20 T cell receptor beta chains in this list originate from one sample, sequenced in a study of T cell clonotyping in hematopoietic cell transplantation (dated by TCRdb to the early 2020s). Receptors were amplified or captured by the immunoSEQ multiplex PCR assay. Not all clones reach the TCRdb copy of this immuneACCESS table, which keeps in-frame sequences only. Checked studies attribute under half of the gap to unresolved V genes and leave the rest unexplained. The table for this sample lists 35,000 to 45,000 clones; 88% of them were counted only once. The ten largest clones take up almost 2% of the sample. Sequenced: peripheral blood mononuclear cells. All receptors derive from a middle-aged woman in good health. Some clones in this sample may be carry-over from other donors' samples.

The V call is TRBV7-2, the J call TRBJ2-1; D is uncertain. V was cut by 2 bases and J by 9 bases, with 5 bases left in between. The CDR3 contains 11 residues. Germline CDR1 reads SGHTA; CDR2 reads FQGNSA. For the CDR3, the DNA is TGTGCCAGCAGCTTATCCGGTGAGCAGTTCTTC. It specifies CASSLSGEQFF.

The chain's CDR3 is CASSLQLYEQYF. CDR3 nucleotides: TGCGCCAGCAGTCTGCAGCTTTACGAGCAGTACTTC. This rearrangement joins TRBV10-2 to TRBJ2-7; unclear D gene. This CDR3 has 12 amino acids. CDR1 and CDR2 from the germline V gene are WSHSY and SAAADI. Trimming stripped 5 bases from V and 4 bases from J, with 9 bases between.

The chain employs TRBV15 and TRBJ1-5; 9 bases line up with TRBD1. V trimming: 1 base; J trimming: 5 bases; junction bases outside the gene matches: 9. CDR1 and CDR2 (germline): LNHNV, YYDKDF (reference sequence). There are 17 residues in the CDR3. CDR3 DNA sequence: TGTGCCACCAGCAGAGCAGTACGACAGGGGGGGGATCAGCCCCAGCATTTT. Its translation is CATSRAVRQGGDQPQHF. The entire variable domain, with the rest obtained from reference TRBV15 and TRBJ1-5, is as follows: DAMVIQNPRYQVTQFGKPVTLSCSQTLNHNVMYWYQQKSSQAPKLLFHYYDKDFNNEADTPDNFQSRRPNTSFCFLDIRSPGLGDTAMYLCATSRAVRQGGDQPQHFGDGTRLSIL.

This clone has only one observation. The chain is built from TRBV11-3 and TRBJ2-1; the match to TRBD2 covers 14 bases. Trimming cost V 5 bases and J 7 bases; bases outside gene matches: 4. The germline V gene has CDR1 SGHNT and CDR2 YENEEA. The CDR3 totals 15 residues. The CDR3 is CASSTTSGRGNEQFF. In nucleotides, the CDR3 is TGTGCCAGCAGCACGACTAGCGGGAGGGGGAATGAGCAGTTCTTC.

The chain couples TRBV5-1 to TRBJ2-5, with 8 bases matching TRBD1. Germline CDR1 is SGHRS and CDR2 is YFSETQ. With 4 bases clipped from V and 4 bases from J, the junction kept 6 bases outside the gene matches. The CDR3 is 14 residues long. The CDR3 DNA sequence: TGCGCCAGCAGCCCCGGACAGGGACGAGAGACCCAGTACTTC. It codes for CASSPGQGRETQYF.

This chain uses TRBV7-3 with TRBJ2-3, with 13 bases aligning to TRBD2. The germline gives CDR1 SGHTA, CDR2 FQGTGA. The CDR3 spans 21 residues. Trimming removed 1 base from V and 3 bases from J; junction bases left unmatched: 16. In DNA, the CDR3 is TGTGCCAGCAGCTTAAAAGGTACGACTAGCGGGAGGCTATTCGCGACAGATACGCAGTATTTT. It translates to CASSLKGTTSGRLFATDTQYF.

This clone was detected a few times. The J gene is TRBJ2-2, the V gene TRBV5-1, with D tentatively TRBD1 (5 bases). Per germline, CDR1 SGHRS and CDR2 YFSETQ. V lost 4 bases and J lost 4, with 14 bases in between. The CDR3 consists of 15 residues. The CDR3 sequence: CASSKVDSVTGELFF. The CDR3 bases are TGCGCCAGCAGCAAAGTCGACAGTGTCACCGGGGAGCTGTTTTTT.

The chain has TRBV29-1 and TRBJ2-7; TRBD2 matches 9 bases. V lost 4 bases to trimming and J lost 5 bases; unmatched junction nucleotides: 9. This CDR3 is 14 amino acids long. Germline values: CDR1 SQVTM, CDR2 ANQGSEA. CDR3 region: CSVGLAGGPDEQYF. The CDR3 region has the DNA TGCAGCGTTGGGCTTGCGGGAGGGCCGGACGAGCAGTACTTC.

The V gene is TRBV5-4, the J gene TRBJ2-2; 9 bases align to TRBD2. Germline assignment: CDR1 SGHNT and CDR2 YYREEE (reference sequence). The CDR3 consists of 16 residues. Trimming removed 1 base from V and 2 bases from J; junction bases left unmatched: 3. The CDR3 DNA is TGTGCCAGCAGCTTGTCTAGCGGGATAAACACCGGGGAGCTGTTTTTT. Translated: CASSLSSGINTGELFF.

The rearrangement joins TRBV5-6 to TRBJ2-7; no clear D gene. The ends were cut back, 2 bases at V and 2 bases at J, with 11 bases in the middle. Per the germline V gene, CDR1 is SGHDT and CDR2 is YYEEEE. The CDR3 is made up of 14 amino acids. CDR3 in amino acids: CASSLFNPTYEQYF. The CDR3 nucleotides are TGTGCCAGCAGCTTATTTAACCCCACCTACGAGCAGTACTTC.

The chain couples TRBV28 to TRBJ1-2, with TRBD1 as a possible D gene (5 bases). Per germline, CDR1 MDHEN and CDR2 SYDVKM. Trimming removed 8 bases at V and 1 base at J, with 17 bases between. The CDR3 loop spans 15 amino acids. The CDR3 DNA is TGTGCCAGCGATCCGGGGCCGTTGAATAACTATGGCTACACCTTC. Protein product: CASDPGPLNNYGYTF.

CDR3 sequence: CASSRQGARLSTEAFF. The CDR3 DNA follows: TGTGCCAGCAGTCGACAGGGGGCTAGATTGTCCACTGAAGCTTTCTTT. The rearrangement uses TRBV2 and TRBJ1-1; 10 nucleotides agree with TRBD1. CDR3 size: 16 residues. In germline, CDR1 is SNHLY, CDR2 FYNNEI. With 5 bases clipped from V and 4 bases from J, the junction kept 10 bases outside the gene matches.

The CDR3 bases are TGTGCCAGCAGCTCCCCGGACAGGGAATCAGATACGCAGTATTTT. Amino acids: CASSSPDRESDTQYF. The chain has TRBV7-2 and TRBJ2-3; TRBD1 matches at 8 bases. The CDR3 consists of 15 residues. Trimming removed 4 bases from V and 4 bases from J; junction bases left unmatched: 7. CDR1 is SGHTA and CDR2 is FQGNSA in the germline V gene.

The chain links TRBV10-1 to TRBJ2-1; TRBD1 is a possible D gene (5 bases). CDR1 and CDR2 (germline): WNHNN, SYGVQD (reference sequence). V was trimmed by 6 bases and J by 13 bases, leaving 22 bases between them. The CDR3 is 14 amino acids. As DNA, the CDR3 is TGCGCCAGCAGCCTCTCAAGGGGCGGATTGGTTCAGTTCTTC. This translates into CASSLSRGGLVQFF.

Written as DNA, the CDR3 is TGTGCCAGTAGTATTGCTTGGTCGGGAGGCAATCAGCCCCAGCATTTT. Translating gives CASSIAWSGGNQPQHF. V is TRBV19 and J is TRBJ1-5; D is uncertain. Per the germline V gene, CDR1 is LNHDA and CDR2 is SQIVND (reference sequence). The CDR3 sequence is 16 residues long. V was pared by 3 bases and J by 2 bases, with 14 bases between.

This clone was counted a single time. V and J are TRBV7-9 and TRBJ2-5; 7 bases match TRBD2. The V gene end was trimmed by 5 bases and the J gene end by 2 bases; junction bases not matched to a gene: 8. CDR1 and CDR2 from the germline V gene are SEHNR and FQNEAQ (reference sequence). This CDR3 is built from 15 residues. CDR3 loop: CASSPRTGLQETQYF. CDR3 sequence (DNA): TGTGCCAGCAGCCCCCGGACGGGACTACAAGAGACCCAGTACTTC.

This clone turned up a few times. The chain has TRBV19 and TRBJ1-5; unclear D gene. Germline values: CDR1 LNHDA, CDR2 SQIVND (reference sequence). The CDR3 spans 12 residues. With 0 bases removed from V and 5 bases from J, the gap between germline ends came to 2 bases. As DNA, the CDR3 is TGTGCCAGTAGTATAGAGGATCAGCCCCAGCATTTT. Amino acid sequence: CASSIEDQPQHF.

The CDR3 loop is CASSLDRGYYEQYF. DNA of the CDR3: TGTGCCAGCAGTTTGGACAGGGGCTACTACGAGCAGTACTTC. The chain couples TRBV2 to TRBJ2-7; 9 bases are a match to TRBD1. Looked up from germline, CDR1 is SNHLY and CDR2 is FYNNEI. V was pared by 5 bases and J by 3 bases, with 5 bases of the junction left unmatched. This CDR3 is 14 amino acids long.

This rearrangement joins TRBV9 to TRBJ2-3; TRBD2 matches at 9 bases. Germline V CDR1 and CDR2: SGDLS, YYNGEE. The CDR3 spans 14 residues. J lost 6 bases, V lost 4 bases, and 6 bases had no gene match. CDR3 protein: CASSPSGVGDTQYF. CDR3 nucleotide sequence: TGTGCCAGCAGCCCTAGCGGGGTCGGGGATACGCAGTATTTT.

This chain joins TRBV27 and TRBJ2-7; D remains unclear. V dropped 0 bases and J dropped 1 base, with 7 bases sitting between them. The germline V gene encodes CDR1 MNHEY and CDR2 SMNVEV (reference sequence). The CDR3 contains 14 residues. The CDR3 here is CASSLSRQSYEQYF. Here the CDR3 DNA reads TGTGCCAGCAGTTTATCGAGGCAGTCCTACGAGCAGTACTTC.